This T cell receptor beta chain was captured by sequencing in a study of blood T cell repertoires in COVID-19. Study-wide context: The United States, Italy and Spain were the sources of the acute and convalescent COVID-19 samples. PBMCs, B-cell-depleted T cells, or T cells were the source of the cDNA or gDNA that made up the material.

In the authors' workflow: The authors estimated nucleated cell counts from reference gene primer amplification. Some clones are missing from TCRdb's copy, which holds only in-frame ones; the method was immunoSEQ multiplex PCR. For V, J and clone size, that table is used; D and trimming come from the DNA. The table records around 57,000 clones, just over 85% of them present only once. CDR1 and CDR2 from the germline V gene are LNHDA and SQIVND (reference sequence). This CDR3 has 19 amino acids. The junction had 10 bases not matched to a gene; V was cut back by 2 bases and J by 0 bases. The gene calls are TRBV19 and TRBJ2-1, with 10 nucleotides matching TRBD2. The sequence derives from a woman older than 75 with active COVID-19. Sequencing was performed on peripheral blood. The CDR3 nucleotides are TGTGCCAGTAGTATAATGGCCGGGACTAGCGACAGCTCCTACAATGAGCAGTTCTTC. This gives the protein CASSIMAGTSDSSYNEQFF.